The TCR beta chain described here comes from a study of Graves' ophthalmopathy and Graves' hyperthyroidism (dated 2018 in TCRdb). With regard to the full study: Peripheral blood was collected at initial diagnosis, before any treatment. In total, over 130 blood samples were TCR-sequenced: some 43 ophthalmopathy, some 80 hyperthyroidism and some 17 hyperthyroidism-to-ophthalmopathy patients. T-cell repertoires of thyroid tissue and blood were compared in over five hyperthyroidism patients. Once sampling was done, hyperthyroidism patients were given methimazole at a starting dose of 30 mg daily, while ophthalmopathy patients were given high-dose intravenous methylprednisolone. The study used signatures of the TCR beta repertoire to tell Graves' ophthalmopathy apart from Graves' hyperthyroidism and to predict which patients would progress to ophthalmopathy. An independent validation cohort comprised roughly 20 hyperthyroidism patients and roughly 15 patients who later progressed from hyperthyroidism to ophthalmopathy. A discovery set of 100 patients (roughly 41 ophthalmopathy, about 59 stable hyperthyroidism) was enrolled to explore V-J signatures distinguishing ophthalmopathy from hyperthyroidism.

Ophthalmopathy patients were characterized by moderately to severely active disease, a Clinical Activity Score of at least 3, a NOSPECS grade of at least 4, and a disease duration under 3 months. Patients were excluded if they had other autoimmune diseases, uncontrolled infections, pregnancy or lactation. Clinical symptoms, serum thyroxine, TRAb, thyroid ultrasound and orbital computed tomography were used for diagnosis. PBMCs were isolated from about 9.1 ml of fresh peripheral blood by Ficoll-Paque density gradient centrifugation. Total RNA was extracted using Trizol reagent, and RNA quality was checked on an Agilent 2100 Bioanalyzer. This clonotype was counted ten times or more. Its antigen is still unknown. No qualities accompany the bases; no much larger clone lies one base away. Summary of the overall study and its limitations: Most expanded thyroid clonotypes with frequency above 0.001 were also detected in blood, suggesting blood repertoires may reflect the thyroid immune response. The 13-signature model separated ophthalmopathy from stable hyperthyroidism with roughly 90% sensitivity and 81.08% specificity in cross-validation, and 80%/75% in the test set. Sample size was not statistically predetermined, and group allocation was not concealed from the investigators. In validation, the model predicted ophthalmopathy progression with about 64% sensitivity and approximately 72% specificity; 12 predicted patients were CT-confirmed with GO in a median of 6.5 months.

The CDR3 holds 14 amino acids from the cysteine to the phenylalanine. Just the 42-base CDR3 DNA is kept, in frame starting at base 1. Trimming takes 7 bases off V and 7 bases off J; junction bases not matched to a gene: 7. For CDR1 and CDR2, the germline V gene lists MNHEY and SVGAGI. For repertoire sequencing, the TCR beta CDR3 regions were amplified from RNA transcripts. HTBI primers and the Qiagen OneStep RT-PCR kit were used in a first-round RT-PCR, which was followed by a second-round multiplex PCR, size selection and purification. The libraries underwent paired-end sequencing with 100 bp reads on an Illumina HiSeq2000. On the study's bioinformatics: SOAPnuke was used to process the reads, throwing out any read that had adapters, had uncalled bases, had a mean Phred below 15, or lacked an exact constant-primer or identifier match. High-quality paired reads were merged with COPE v1.2.5. Each unique nucleotide sequence was treated as a clonotype, and MiTCR v1.1 was used to align the clonotypes to the IMGT TRB V, D and J references. The analysis was limited to V-J combinations with a frequency above 0.0001, which together covered 98% to 99.2% of repertoires. For each V-J combination, a TCR clonal expansion and chaos score was defined as F50 clonal expansion divided by the chaos observed in the TCRdist matrix. Welch's t-statistics and random forest were used to reduce the features to around 13 V-J combinations, which were then used as input to a naive Bayes classifier. The Morisita-Horn index was used to measure how similar the thyroid and blood repertoires were. TCRdb applied fastp at Q25 and MiXCR to the public reads, then kept only in-frame beta chains. Every distinct CDR3 protein forms one entry, paired with its most common genes and DNA. The V and J calls and clone size come from TCRdb's table, not from the authors' own analysis. The sample table shows hundreds of thousands of distinct CDR3 sequences, and over 40% are seen once. The ten largest clones take up 3% to 4% of the sample.

The clonotype originates from an adult man with Graves' ophthalmopathy. Sequencing was done on a sample of peripheral blood. Here the chain combines TRBV6-5 and TRBJ1-6, with 7 bases matching TRBD1. The CDR3 has the sequence CASTRTGMNSPLHF. The bases are TGTGCCAGCACCCGGACAGGCATGAATTCACCCCTCCACTTT.